This TCR beta chain was recorded in a study of T-cell reconstitution after alpha-beta-depleted transplantation in children. This clonotype was counted at least ten times. Its antigen remains unidentified. Overall study findings and caveats: Alpha-beta T cells about two months after transplant reportedly derived from several hundred expanded graft clones. After transplant, high TCRbeta diversity at day 60 in some patients arose from surviving recipient T cells and thymic progenitors. At one year after transplant, newly produced T cells mostly accounted for T-cell counts and diversity.

Germline V gives CDR1 SGHTA, CDR2 FQGNSA. The V gene lost 5 bases and the J gene lost 2 bases, with 8 bases spanning the gap. This CDR3 comprises 13 residues. The authors prepared the TCRbeta library with unique molecular identifiers. One entry per CDR3 protein, called by TCRdb with MiXCR from the PCR reads. The sample has 350,000 to 500,000 distinct CDR3 sequences, roughly 43% seen once. Sample: PBMCs, taken before TCRalphabeta/CD19-depleted stem cell transplant. This chain uses TRBV7-2 with TRBJ2-3; possible D gene TRBD1, 6 bases. This TCR was sampled from a girl aged 2 to 10 with aplastic anemia, due to receive a stem cell transplant. CDR3 residues: CASSRDNTDTQYF. Here the CDR3 DNA reads TGTGCCAGCAGCCGGGACAACACAGATACGCAGTATTTT.